This T cell receptor (beta chain) was profiled in a study of naive and memory T cell subsets (TCRdb year 2017). General notes on the study: Sorted naive and memory T cell subsets from peripheral blood were analyzed in the study using a UMI-based, open-source pipeline for TCR alpha and beta sequencing. IgG serology results and the functional CMV T cell responses were in complete agreement. RNA was DNase-treated and reverse transcribed with TCR constant-region primers, mostly using SuperScript III. Results and caveats for the whole study, not just this receptor: After error correction, only a single occurrence was seen for over 95% of naive TCR sequences, so much steeper abundance distributions were produced than in memory subsets. Each clonotype was defined as a single alpha or beta chain sequence rather than as a paired alpha/beta receptor. No ground truth was available to validate the repertoire findings for the naive and memory subsets. In both CD4 and CD8 cells, the Gini index increased while Shannon and inverse Simpson diversity decreased from naive through CM, EM and EMRA. RNA-based TCR counts may be affected by expression changes linked to T cell activation and differentiation. A few larger clonotypes were present in naive repertoires, especially CD8 naive repertoires, and these clonotypes were possibly memory cells re-expressing CD45RA. TCR abundance followed a power law whose exponent differed between naive and memory subsets but was consistent across the three individuals.

From the second PCR step on, the TCR alpha and beta chain libraries were amplified in separate reactions. To determine each donor's CMV status, fresh PBMCs were stimulated overnight with CMV viral lysate, and IFNgamma production from CD4+ T cells was then assessed. Miltenyi beads were used first to positively select CD4 T cells, and CD8 T cells were then positively selected from the CD4-negative fraction. Cells were stained for CD3, CD4, CD8, CD45RA, CD27 and a live/dead dye and were sorted on a BD Aria II into four subsets based on CD45RA and CD27. A few healthy volunteers provided blood, and the blood of each volunteer was split into CD4 and CD8 T cells and then into four differentiation subsets. Roughly 120 ml of peripheral blood was collected from each donor, and PBMC were isolated from the blood using Ficoll-Paque PLUS density-gradient centrifugation. Sorted cells were lysed in RLT buffer, after which RNA was extracted using a Qiagen RNeasy kit and stored at -80 degrees C.

Per the germline V gene, SGHRS is the CDR1 and YFSETQ is the CDR2. The CDR3, cysteine through phenylalanine, is 14 amino acids long. Only the CDR3 portion is preserved as DNA: 42 bases, with reading frame beginning at the first base. Compared with germline, V lacks 2 bases and J lacks 3 bases; bases without a gene match: 2. The library came from UMI-ligation and nested PCR. The beta constant-region primer was an equimolar mix of two oligonucleotides covering both TRBC1 and TRBC2. Four rounds of PCR were used to amplify ligated cDNA, with nested alpha and beta constant-region primers being used together with the SP2 primer. A single-stranded oligonucleotide carrying the SP2 primer and a 12-nucleotide UMI was ligated to the 3' end of the cDNA by T4 RNA ligase 1. Incubation of the ligation reaction lasted roughly 20-25 hours at 16 degrees C. PCR2 was typically performed as a SYBR Green qPCR and was stopped at a predetermined threshold so that over-amplification was prevented. All purifications after the first were performed with Agencourt AMPure XP magnetic beads. Libraries were quantified by Qubit and checked on a TapeStation, with a main peak expected near 650 bp. The pooled libraries were sequenced on an Illumina MiSeq using v2 2x251 paired-end kits, which usually yielded roughly 0.85-2.1 million reads per sample. Each sample was pooled at 3.5 to 5 nM, and about 5-8% PhiX was included to help cluster recognition. From the authors' description of their analysis: Decombinator assigned V and J genes to Demultiplexor-processed FASTQ reads by tag matching, allowing a single base-pair mismatch. Collapsinator relied on UMIs to fix sequencing errors as well as frequency errors caused by PCR heterogeneity. TCRs were translated and CDR3s were extracted from the conserved cysteine to the FGXG phenylalanine by CDR3Translator, with non-productive sequences being flagged. Gini, Shannon entropy and inverse Simpson indices were calculated on repertoires that had been subsampled to equal numbers of UMI-defined TCRs. Clonotype abundance distributions were fitted to a power law by maximum likelihood within the linear range. For one naive CD8 sample, the pipeline and MIGEC produced similar UMI counts, unique TCR numbers and clonal distributions. One analysis removed from the naive repertoire any naive TCRs that were also found in any memory subset from the same donor. The repertoires were searched for approximately 7,000 CMV-associated CDR3 sequences that had been compiled from VDJdb and a published dataset. TCRdb reanalyzed the raw reads on its own, using fastp at Q25 for trimming and MiXCR for clone calling, and kept in-frame beta chains. Rows are unified per CDR3 protein, each entry keeping the most common DNA and genes. The V and J calls shown here were made by TCRdb, not taken from the authors' results. The table for this sample lists about 150,000 distinct CDR3 sequences; under 25% of them were counted only once. 0.095% to 0.12% of the sample lies in the top ten.

This clonotype was found a few times. Its cognate antigen has yet to be identified. Base quality data are lacking; no much larger clone is found one base away. Recombination joined TRBV5-1 with TRBJ2-5; 9 bases in between match TRBD2. Sequencing was done on a sample of naive CD4+ T cells from blood. The sample's cell subset or site, from its label and the paper: naive T cells, CD45RA high CD27+. The origin of this receptor is a human donor in good health. The CDR3 here reads CASSFLAGEETQYF. The sequenced DNA: TGCGCCAGCAGCTTTTTAGCGGGAGAAGAGACCCAGTACTTC.